Listed below are T cell receptor beta chains from one sample, sequenced in a study of blood T cell repertoires in COVID-19. Sequencing was performed with immunoSEQ multiplex PCR; in TCRdb, only in-frame clones are kept and a portion is missing. The sample consists of a few hundred thousand clones, 80% to 90% of them appearing once. Sequencing was carried out using PBMCs or T cells enriched from blood (not recorded which). The source is a woman aged 18-30 years who had recovered from COVID-19. Both conserved end residues are part of each CDR3. The order of the fields is clone size, CDR3 length, D gene, V gene, J gene, CDR3 protein, CDR3 DNA. A D gene is named only where the DNA matches it firmly. Expanded clones get a size class; other rows say once, few or many, or leave the size out.

abundance: few
len: 15
d_gene: .
v_gene: TRBV2
j_gene: TRBJ2-1
CDR3aa: CASRGRSGLGNEQFF
CDR3nt: TGTGCCAGCAGGGGGCGTTCAGGGCTGGGCAATGAGCAGTTCTTC

abundance: .
len: 15
d_gene: TRBD1
v_gene: TRBV7-6
j_gene: TRBJ2-3
CDR3aa: CASSTTDRGTDTQYF
CDR3nt: TGTGCCAGCAGCACTACGGACAGGGGCACAGATACGCAGTATTTT

abundance: .
len: 17
d_gene: .
v_gene: TRBV7-6
j_gene: TRBJ2-5
CDR3aa: CASSLVETGRWEETQYF
CDR3nt: TGTGCCAGCAGCTTAGTGGAGACAGGGAGGTGGGAAGAGACCCAGTACTTC

abundance: .
len: 16
d_gene: .
v_gene: TRBV5-1
j_gene: TRBJ2-1
CDR3aa: CASSLLPGTTYNEQFF
CDR3nt: TGCGCCAGCAGCCTACTGCCGGGAACCACCTACAATGAGCAGTTCTTC

abundance: .
len: 15
d_gene: .
v_gene: TRBV3-1/TRBV3-2
j_gene: TRBJ2-7
CDR3aa: CASSHRGRISYEQYF
CDR3nt: TGTGCCAGCAGCCATAGGGGCAGAATTTCCTACGAGCAGTACTTC

abundance: .
len: 14
d_gene: TRBD1
v_gene: TRBV7-3
j_gene: TRBJ1-2
CDR3aa: CASSLTGTGSGYTF
CDR3nt: TGTGCCAGCAGCTTAACGGGGACAGGGTCTGGCTACACCTTC

abundance: .
len: 15
d_gene: .
v_gene: TRBV2
j_gene: TRBJ2-3
CDR3aa: CASSVSGVRTDTQYF
CDR3nt: TGTGCCAGCAGTGTCTCCGGGGTTCGCACAGATACGCAGTATTTT

abundance: .
len: 15
d_gene: TRBD2
v_gene: TRBV7-2
j_gene: TRBJ2-1
CDR3aa: CASSLMSGGANEQFF
CDR3nt: TGTGCCAGCAGCTTAATGAGCGGGGGGGCCAATGAGCAGTTCTTC

abundance: .
len: 15
d_gene: .
v_gene: TRBV4-2
j_gene: TRBJ1-3
CDR3aa: CASSQDRGSGNTIYF
CDR3nt: TGTGCCAGCAGCCAAGATCGGGGCTCTGGAAACACCATATATTTT

abundance: .
len: 15
d_gene: TRBD1
v_gene: TRBV7-3
j_gene: TRBJ1-1
CDR3aa: CASSLTRQGIAEAFF
CDR3nt: TGTGCCAGCAGCTTAACCCGACAGGGAATCGCTGAAGCTTTCTTT

abundance: once
len: 14
d_gene: .
v_gene: TRBV3-1/TRBV3-2
j_gene: TRBJ1-1
CDR3aa: CASSQMRGDTGAFF
CDR3nt: TGTGCCAGCAGCCAGATGAGAGGGGACACGGGAGCTTTCTTT

abundance: .
len: 15
d_gene: TRBD2
v_gene: TRBV5-1
j_gene: TRBJ2-5
CDR3aa: CASSLELAGDGTQYF
CDR3nt: TGCGCCAGCAGCTTGGAACTAGCGGGGGACGGGACCCAGTACTTC

abundance: .
len: 14
d_gene: .
v_gene: TRBV5-1
j_gene: TRBJ2-1
CDR3aa: CASSLGPTYNEQFF
CDR3nt: TGCGCCAGCAGCTTGGGCCCTACCTACAATGAGCAGTTCTTC

abundance: .
len: 14
d_gene: TRBD1
v_gene: TRBV5-1
j_gene: TRBJ1-1
CDR3aa: CASSSRTGRVEAFF
CDR3nt: TGCGCCAGCAGCTCTCGGACAGGGAGGGTCGAAGCTTTCTTT